The T cell receptor beta chain under discussion was sequenced for a study of neurological immune-mediated disorders. Overall study results and limits: The expanded clones of different subjects shared no CDR3 amino acid sequences (suggesting private repertoires in all groups).

The output of every sequencing run, over 180 million TCR-beta sequences, came from 15-18 subjects. Each CDR3 protein gets one entry after TCRdb re-called the 5' RACE reads with MiXCR. In the table there are roughly 34,000 distinct CDR3 sequences, less than 15% of which are singletons. This clonotype was detected many times. Its antigen is still unknown. Documented time point: longitudinal time-point 2. Germline V gene lookup returns CDR1 LGHNA and CDR2 YSLEER. V shed 1 base and J shed 3 bases, with 15 bases lying between them. The CDR3 spans 17 residues. This clonotype was obtained from a woman aged 40 to 55 in good health. Sequencing input: PBMCs. V is TRBV4-3 and J is TRBJ2-2; D call uncertain. CDR3: CASSQGTVKADTGELFF. In DNA form, the CDR3 reads TGCGCCAGCAGCCAAGGCACCGTTAAGGCCGACACCGGGGAGCTGTTTTTT.